The 9 T cell receptor beta chains listed next were all sequenced from one sample in a study of T cell responses to AZD1222 COVID-19 vaccine. Here immunoSEQ multiplex PCR was the method, and the copy in TCRdb shows in-frame clones only, minus some. Among 86,000 or so clones listed, around nine tenths were seen once. Sequencing used peripheral blood, obtained 28 days after the second AZD1222 dose. Every receptor here comes from an adult who received the AZD1222 COVID-19 vaccine.

V usage is TRBV5-5 and J usage is TRBJ2-7, with TRBD2 as a possible D gene (6 bases). The CDR3 sequence is 14 residues long. V was clipped by 2 bases and J by 1 base, with 10 bases between them. CDR1 is SGHKS and CDR2 is YYEKEE in the germline V gene (reference sequence). The CDR3 here is CASSFGGMSYEQYF. CDR3 DNA sequence: TGTGCCAGCAGCTTTGGGGGGATGTCCTACGAGCAGTACTTC.

The gene calls are TRBV29-1 and TRBJ1-2, with a weak D call TRBD1 (5 bases). Germline V gene data show CDR1 as SQVTM and CDR2 as ANQGSEA. V lost 0 bases to trimming and J lost 5 bases, with 10 bases between them. CDR3 length: 13 amino acids. The CDR3 loop reads CSVEDGPGYGYTF. CDR3 nucleotide sequence: TGCAGCGTTGAAGATGGGCCAGGGTATGGCTACACCTTC. Together with reference TRBV29-1 and TRBJ1-2, the CDR3 gives the full variable domain: SAVISQKPSRDICQRGTSLTIQCQVDSQVTMMFWYRQQPGQSLTLIATANQGSEATYESGFVIDKFPISRPNLTFSTLTVSNMSPEDSSIYLCSVEDGPGYGYTFGSGTRLTVV.

V is TRBV15 and J is TRBJ1-4; 9 nucleotides agree with TRBD1. This CDR3 is built from 15 residues. The germline V gene has CDR1 LNHNV and CDR2 YYDKDF (reference sequence). J gave up 5 bases and V 1 base, and 2 bases lay outside the gene matches. In DNA, the CDR3 is TGTGCCACCAGCAGAGGCGGGACAGGGAATGAAAAACTGTTTTTT. Translating it yields CATSRGGTGNEKLFF.

The chain couples TRBV7-9 to TRBJ1-2; no firm D call. The CDR3 contains 11 residues. Germline CDR1 reads SEHNR; CDR2 reads FQNEAQ (reference sequence). With 5 bases removed from V and 6 bases from J, the gap between germline ends came to 7 bases. CDR3 nucleotide sequence: TGTGCCAGCAGCCCGACGGATGGCTACACCTTC. It specifies CASSPTDGYTF.

The chain links TRBV3-1 (or the pseudogene TRBV3-2) to TRBJ1-2, with D unresolved. The CDR3 has 15 residues. The germline gives CDR1 LGHDT, CDR2 YNNKEL (reference sequence). The germline V and J ends were trimmed by 1 base and 8 bases, with 17 bases remaining between them. DNA of the CDR3: TGTGCCAGCAGCCAAGGTCATGGTGAGGCCTGGGGCTACACCTTC. Its protein is CASSQGHGEAWGYTF.

DNA of the CDR3: TGTGCCAGCCTAACGGGTTCATATGAAGCTTTCTTT. Protein: CASLTGSYEAFF. The rearrangement links TRBV6-5 to TRBJ1-1, with D unresolved. V lost 8 bases to trimming and J lost 7 bases, with 14 bases between them. The CDR3 sequence is 12 residues long. Germline V CDR1 and CDR2: MNHEY, SVGAGI.

This chain links TRBV18 with TRBJ1-5; maybe TRBD1 (6 bases). CDR1 is KGHSH, CDR2 LQKENI, per germline. V lost 0 bases and J 6 bases, leaving 12 bases between the germline ends. The CDR3 extends over 15 amino acids. The CDR3 DNA follows: TGTGCCAGCTCACCACCTTTGGGGGCGGGTCAGCCCCAGCATTTT. The encoded protein is CASSPPLGAGQPQHF.

This clone was observed a single time. J is TRBJ2-1 and V is TRBV5-6, with 10 bases that match TRBD2. V dropped 4 bases and J dropped 7; count of bases not matched to a gene: 5. The CDR3 is 14 residues long. The germline gives CDR1 SGHDT, CDR2 YYEEEE. The CDR3 is CASSKGLARNEQFF. The CDR3 DNA reads as TGTGCCAGCAGCAAGGGACTAGCGAGAAATGAGCAGTTCTTC.

J is TRBJ1-1 and V is TRBV5-1; D is possibly TRBD1 (6 bases). V was pared by 3 bases and J by 4 bases, with 16 bases between. The CDR3 is made up of 15 amino acids. Germline V gene lookup returns CDR1 SGHRS and CDR2 YFSETQ. CDR3 DNA sequence: TGCGCCAGCAGCTCACGGACAGCGATGGGCACTGAAGCTTTCTTT. It translates to CASSSRTAMGTEAFF.